This TCR beta chain was captured in a study of control samples from healthy donors and cancer patients. This clone occurred once. Profiling relied on immunoSEQ multiplex PCR, and the TCRdb table lists in-frame clones only, not all of them. The table includes tens of thousands of clones, more than 85% detected once. Germline loops: CDR1 LGHDT, CDR2 YNNKEL (reference sequence). The germline V and J ends were trimmed by 1 base and 5 bases, with 5 bases remaining between them. The CDR3 totals 12 residues. V and J are TRBV3-1 (or the pseudogene TRBV3-2) and TRBJ1-1; unclear D gene. Sequencing was done on a sample of PBMCs. The sequence was obtained from a man aged 25 to 40 with colorectal cancer. The CDR3 coding sequence is TGTGCCAGCAGCCAAGGAGGGACTGAAGCTTTCTTT. It is translated as CASSQGGTEAFF.